One and the same sample provided the 15 T cell receptor beta chains below, sequenced in a study of early T cells in non-severe SARS-CoV-2 infection. TCRdb reprocessed the 5' RACE reads via MiXCR and lists one record per CDR3 protein. Of approximately 68,000 distinct CDR3 sequences in the sample, about a tenth were seen once. The sample consisted of whole blood, taken at baseline. All receptors come from an adult who was a healthcare worker with PCR-confirmed SARS-CoV-2 infection or an uninfected control (not recorded which).

The V gene is TRBV18, the J gene TRBJ2-1; D remains ambiguous. V was pared by 3 bases and J by 8 bases, with 11 bases between. The CDR3 is 13 residues long. Germline V CDR1 and CDR2: KGHSH, LQKENI. The CDR3 region is CASSPDLEDEQFF. In nucleotides, the CDR3 is TGTGCCAGCTCACCCGACCTAGAGGATGAGCAGTTCTTC.

This clonotype was recorded a few times. This chain links TRBV6-1 with TRBJ2-5, with D maybe TRBD2 (5 bases). Germline CDR1 is MNHNS and CDR2 is SASEGT. CDR3 length: 14 residues. The V end was cut by 5 bases, the J end by 7 bases, with 17 bases between. CDR3 loop: CASSLDYGYGTQYF. The CDR3 region has the DNA TGTGCCAGCAGTCTCGACTACGGGTACGGGACCCAGTACTTC.

The chain has TRBV6-5 and TRBJ2-5, with a weak D call TRBD2 (6 bases). Deletions cut 7 bases from V and 5 bases from J, with 14 bases between. The length of the CDR3 is 13 residues. CDR1 and CDR2 (germline): MNHEY, SVGAGI. CDR3 nucleotide sequence: TGTGCCAGCAAGGCAGCGGGCGGCGAGACCCAGTACTTC. Its protein is CASKAAGGETQYF.

This clonotype was counted many times. This chain joins TRBV5-5 and TRBJ2-3, with 10 bases matching TRBD1. From germline, CDR1 is SGHKS and CDR2 YYEKEE (reference sequence). The ends lost 4 bases at V and 0 bases at J; junction bases unmatched: 5. CDR3 length equals 16 residues. The CDR3 DNA reads as TGTGCCAGCAGCCTGCGGACAGGGGGAAGCACAGATACGCAGTATTTT. Protein: CASSLRTGGSTDTQYF.

The V gene is TRBV10-3, the J gene TRBJ1-6; maybe TRBD1 (5 bases). Trimming removed 4 bases from V and 9 bases from J, with 10 bases in between. Germline CDR1 ENHRY, CDR2 SYGVKD. CDR3 length equals 13 residues. Written as DNA, the CDR3 is TGTGCCATCAGTGGAGAGGGGCTTTCACCCCTCCACTTT. Amino acids: CAISGEGLSPLHF.

This clonotype was seen a few times. The chain has TRBV5-1 and TRBJ2-3; TRBD2 agrees at 10 bases. The CDR3 is 15 residues long. From germline, CDR1 is SGHRS and CDR2 YFSETQ. V lost 0 bases and J lost 4; bases outside the gene matches: 2. CDR3 in amino acids: CASSLALAGPDTQYF. In DNA, the CDR3 is TGCGCCAGCAGCTTGGCACTAGCGGGGCCAGATACGCAGTATTTT. The variable domain in full, with the rest retrieved from reference TRBV5-1 and TRBJ2-3, is KAGVTQTPRYLIKTRGQQVTLSCSPISGHRSVSWYQQTPGQGLQFLFEYFSETQRNKGNFPGRFSGRQFSNSRSEMNVSTLELGDSALYLCASSLALAGPDTQYFGPGTRLTVL.

The chain recombines TRBV5-1 with TRBJ2-2, with 7 positions matching TRBD1. The CDR3 is 15 amino acids. V dropped 4 bases and J dropped 1; count of bases not matched to a gene: 4. Germline loops: CDR1 SGHRS, CDR2 YFSETQ. The CDR3 loop is CASSRQGENTGELFF. CDR3 coding DNA: TGCGCCAGCAGCCGGCAGGGGGAGAACACCGGGGAGCTGTTTTTT.

The chain employs TRBV20-1 and TRBJ1-2, with TRBD1 identical over 10 bases. J was trimmed by 11 bases and V by 6 bases; bases with no gene match: 6. CDR3 length: 11 amino acids. The V gene's germline CDR1 is DFQATT and CDR2 SNEGSKA (reference sequence). The CDR3 coding sequence is TGCAGTGCCATGGGACAGGGGAAATACACCTTC. This translates into CSAMGQGKYTF.

Worth noting for this clonotype: Since a much larger clone is just one base distant, this may be a read error. The rearrangement joins TRBV2 to TRBJ2-7; D unclear. Germline V CDR1 and CDR2: SNHLY, FYNNEI. This CDR3 spans 12 amino acids. CDR3 in amino acids: CASSVTNYEQHF. DNA for the CDR3: TGTGCCAGCAGTGTGACAAACTACGAGCAGCACTTC.

This clonotype was observed many times. CDR3 residues: CASSQEGTARGNYGYTF. The CDR3 DNA follows: TGTGCCAGCAGCCAAGAAGGGACAGCCCGGGGTAACTATGGCTACACCTTC. The chain combines TRBV14 with TRBJ1-2; 7 nucleotides match TRBD1. This CDR3 region has 17 residues. Germline lookup yields CDR1 SGHDN and CDR2 FVKESK. V was pared by 0 bases and J by 1 base, with 8 bases of the junction left unmatched.

The chain carries TRBV6-5 and TRBJ2-1, with D hard to call. The V gene's germline CDR1 is MNHEY and CDR2 SVGAGI. Trimming took 2 bases from V and 8 from J, leaving 10 bases between them. CDR3 length equals 13 residues. The chain's CDR3 is CASSYDASYEQFF. CDR3 in DNA: TGTGCCAGCAGTTACGACGCATCGTATGAGCAGTTCTTC.

This clonotype was found many times. The rearrangement links TRBV5-1 to TRBJ2-2; 9 positions match TRBD1. CDR1 is SGHRS, CDR2 YFSETQ, per germline. This CDR3 has 15 amino acids. Trimming removed 6 bases from V and 3 bases from J; junction bases left unmatched: 6. CDR3 protein: CASKRQGEYTGELFF. DNA for the CDR3: TGCGCCAGCAAGAGACAGGGGGAATACACCGGGGAGCTGTTTTTT.

V is TRBV5-1 and J is TRBJ1-1; TRBD1 matches 7 bases. CDR3 length equals 15 residues. Germline V gene lookup returns CDR1 SGHRS and CDR2 YFSETQ. The V gene end was trimmed by 3 bases and the J gene end by 7 bases; junction bases not matched to a gene: 12. CDR3 sequence: CASSWTGGTEVEAFF. CDR3 in DNA: TGCGCCAGCAGCTGGACAGGAGGAACTGAGGTTGAAGCTTTCTTT.

The rearrangement links TRBV7-9 to TRBJ1-5; the D gene is possibly TRBD1 (5 bases). CDR1 and CDR2 from the germline V gene are SEHNR and FQNEAQ (reference sequence). V lost 5 bases, J lost 2 bases, and 10 bases lay in between. The CDR3 spans 14 residues. This CDR3 reads CASSPRDGNQPQHF. DNA of the CDR3: TGTGCCAGCAGCCCCCGGGACGGCAATCAGCCCCAGCATTTT.

This clonotype was seen more than once but under ten times. V is TRBV7-2 and J is TRBJ2-5, with D possibly matching TRBD1 (5 bases). The CDR3 has 15 amino acids. Germline V lookup: CDR1 SGHTA, CDR2 FQGNSA. Trimming took off 3 bases at V and 2 bases at J, with 13 bases between the two ends. The CDR3 protein is CASSFPDREQETQYF. The CDR3 DNA is TGTGCCAGCAGCTTCCCTGACAGAGAGCAAGAGACCCAGTACTTC.